Following are 20 T cell receptor beta chains from one sample sequenced in a study of cytomegalovirus exposure and HLA in healthy donors. With 60 Vbeta and 13 Jbeta primers, the PCR was carried out. Clones were sequenced by immunoSEQ multiplex PCR, and TCRdb holds only the in-frame ones, with some missing. The table shows under 150,000 clones, with around 70% occurring only once. The sequenced sample was PBMCs. These receptors all come from a man aged 25 to 45 in good health and CMV-seronegative.

This clone has only a few counts. The chain links TRBV12-5 to TRBJ1-2; TRBD1 aligns across 7 bases. CDR3 size: 14 residues. J gave up 4 bases and V 7 bases, and 9 bases lay outside the gene matches. The germline V gene has CDR1 LGHNT and CDR2 FRNRAP. The CDR3 coding sequence is TGTGCTAGTGCCGCCGGGACAGAGGTCTATGGCTACACCTTC. This codes for CASAAGTEVYGYTF.

The chain carries TRBV29-1 and TRBJ2-5, with unresolved D. Trimming shortened V by 4 bases and J by 5 bases, and 23 bases separated the two germline ends. The germline V gene encodes CDR1 SQVTM and CDR2 ANQGSEA. This CDR3 has 16 amino acids. The CDR3 nucleotides read TGCAGCGTTGTCGGTGATACAGCCCCTATTTGGGAGACCCAGTACTTC. It is translated as CSVVGDTAPIWETQYF.

This chain joins TRBV28 and TRBJ1-1, with a tentative D call TRBD1 (5 bases). This CDR3 contains 12 residues. Germline CDR1 reads MDHEN; CDR2 reads SYDVKM. Trimming took 3 bases from V and 7 from J, leaving 9 bases between them. The CDR3: CASSFGGFEAFF. In DNA, the CDR3 is TGTGCCAGCAGTTTCGGGGGATTTGAAGCTTTCTTT.

This clone was counted a single time. This chain connects TRBV7-2 to TRBJ1-2; D unclear. Trimming shortened V by 1 base and J by 3 bases, and 9 bases separated the two germline ends. This CDR3 spans 14 amino acids. CDR1 and CDR2 (germline): SGHTA, FQGNSA. This CDR3 reads CASSLGPGYYGYTF. CDR3 coding DNA: TGTGCCAGCAGCTTAGGTCCGGGATACTATGGCTACACCTTC.

The V gene is TRBV7-9, the J gene TRBJ2-2; the D gene is possibly TRBD1 (6 bases). The V end lost 5 bases, the J end lost 7 bases, and 8 bases lay between the germline ends. The CDR3 consists of 12 residues. Germline CDR1 and CDR2: SEHNR and FQNEAQ (reference sequence). CDR3 nucleotides: TGTGCCAGCAGCCCGACAGGCGGGGAGCTGTTTTTT. As protein: CASSPTGGELFF.

The chain carries TRBV5-4 and TRBJ2-7; the match to TRBD2 covers 7 bases. This CDR3 has 15 residues. Germline V gene data show CDR1 as SGHNT and CDR2 as YYREEE (reference sequence). V trimming: 0 bases; J trimming: 2 bases; junction bases outside the gene matches: 5. The CDR3 loop is CASSLVAGQTYEQYF. The DNA of the CDR3 is TGTGCCAGCAGCTTGGTAGCGGGCCAGACCTACGAGCAGTACTTC.

This clone was found a few times. The chain combines TRBV11-1 with TRBJ1-1; perhaps TRBD1 as D (6 bases). The CDR3 runs to 16 residues. CDR1 and CDR2 from the germline V gene are SGHAT and FQDESV (reference sequence). The V and J ends lost 5 bases and 7 bases respectively, with 23 bases between them. Here the CDR3 reads CASSAGGAVNRLEAFF. The CDR3 region has the DNA TGTGCCAGCAGCGCGGGGGGGGCGGTAAACCGACTTGAAGCTTTCTTT. Complete variable domain (other parts from reference TRBV11-1 and TRBJ1-1): EAEVAQSPRYKITEKSQAVAFWCDPISGHATLYWYRQILGQGPELLVQFQDESVVDDSQLPKDRFSAERLKGVDSTLKIQPAELGDSAMYLCASSAGGAVNRLEAFFGQGTRLTVV.

The gene calls are TRBV11-2 and TRBJ2-7; possible D gene TRBD2, 5 bases. This CDR3 contains 14 residues. Germline-derived CDR1 and CDR2 are SGHAT and FQNNGV. Trimming pared 2 bases from V and 2 bases from J, leaving 10 bases between. CDR3 residues: CASSLLRGTYEQYF. CDR3 nucleotide sequence: TGTGCCAGCAGCTTACTCCGGGGTACCTACGAGCAGTACTTC.

The chain carries TRBV7-2 and TRBJ1-2; a weak D match, TRBD1 (5 bases). The V gene's germline CDR1 is SGHTA and CDR2 FQGNSA. V lost 1 base and J 0 bases, leaving 12 bases between the germline ends. The CDR3 contains 16 residues. The CDR3 loop is CASSLDGTGANYGYTF. The CDR3 nucleotides are TGTGCCAGCAGCTTAGATGGTACGGGGGCTAACTATGGCTACACCTTC.

A word on this clone: Given a much more abundant clone one base away, this may be a read error. Additional DNA sequences in this sample encode the identical CDR3. V usage is TRBV28 and J usage is TRBJ2-6; possible D gene TRBD2, 5 bases. V was pared by 6 bases and J by 0 bases, with 6 bases between. The length of the CDR3 is 14 residues. Germline assignment: CDR1 MDHEN and CDR2 SYDVKM. The DNA for the CDR3 is TGTGCCAGCAGGGGGAGCTCTGGGGCCAACGTCCTGACTTTC. Protein: CASRGSSGANVLTF.

Turning to this clone: Given the absence of the conserved phenylalanine or tryptophan at the CDR3 end, a read error is likely. The limits of the CDR3 on the DNA are not certain, so only TCRdb's listed CDR3 is given. V and J are TRBV7-9 and TRBJ2-7; the table's TRBD2 call for D was not verified on the DNA. CDR1 and CDR2 from the germline V gene are SEHNR and FQNEAQ (reference sequence). The CDR3 region is 11 residues in length, termini included. CDR3 residues: CASSLETNSEI.

CDR3 nucleotide sequence: TGCGCCAGCAGCCCGGGACTAGCGGGAGAGGGTGAGCAGTTCTTC. This translates into CASSPGLAGEGEQFF. The chain joins TRBV5-1 to TRBJ2-1; TRBD2 aligns across 14 bases. The CDR3 is made up of 15 amino acids. Germline CDR1 and CDR2: SGHRS and YFSETQ. Trimming took 4 bases from V and 9 from J; bases not matched to a gene: 6.

Concerning this clone itself: This same CDR3 is encoded by further DNA sequences in the sample. J is TRBJ1-1 and V is TRBV6-5; 7 nucleotides line up with TRBD1. V lost 2 bases and J lost 1; bases outside the gene matches: 1. The V gene's germline CDR1 is MNHEY and CDR2 SVGAGI. The CDR3 runs to 14 residues. The CDR3 DNA reads TGTGCCAGCAGTTACAGGGGGCCGAACACTGAAGCTTTCTTT. It is translated as CASSYRGPNTEAFF.

This chain uses TRBV18 with TRBJ2-7, with TRBD1 identical over 10 bases. The germline V gene has CDR1 KGHSH and CDR2 LQKENI. V was clipped by 0 bases and J by 3 bases; unmatched bases: 2. This CDR3 has 15 residues. The chain's CDR3 is CASSPPGQGRYEQYF. The CDR3 DNA follows: TGTGCCAGCTCACCACCGGGACAGGGGCGCTACGAGCAGTACTTC.

Only one count was recorded for this clone. This chain joins TRBV2 and TRBJ1-2; 7 bases align to TRBD1. Germline trimming cut 6 bases from V and 7 bases from J; bases unmatched to any gene: 5. This CDR3 is 12 amino acids long. From germline, CDR1 is SNHLY and CDR2 FYNNEI. In DNA, the CDR3 is TGTGCCAGCAGCCCGACAGGGATTGGCTACACCTTC. Protein sequence: CASSPTGIGYTF.

V gene TRBV7-2 combines with J gene TRBJ2-1, with D possibly TRBD2 on 6 matching bases. V lost 5 bases and J 5 bases, leaving 13 bases between the germline ends. This CDR3 spans 14 amino acids. CDR1 SGHTA and CDR2 FQGNSA come from the germline V gene. The CDR3 is CASSLSSENNEQFF. As DNA, the CDR3 is TGTGCCAGCAGCCTATCTAGCGAAAACAATGAGCAGTTCTTC. The full variable domain, rest sourced from reference TRBV7-2 and TRBJ2-1, is GAGVSQSPSNKVTEKGKDVELRCDPISGHTALYWYRQSLGQGLEFLIYFQGNSAPDKSGLPSDRFSAERTGGSVSTLTIQRTQQEDSAVYLCASSLSSENNEQFFGPGTRLTVL.

The chain links TRBV27 to TRBJ1-5, with TRBD1 identical over 7 bases. Per the germline V gene, CDR1 is MNHEY and CDR2 is SMNVEV (reference sequence). V was pared by 8 bases and J by 0 bases, with 10 bases of the junction left unmatched. The CDR3 consists of 16 residues. CDR3 region: CASLLLTGASNQPQHF. CDR3 nucleotides: TGTGCCAGCCTTCTCCTTACAGGGGCTAGCAATCAGCCCCAGCATTTT.

The V and J genes are TRBV19 and TRBJ2-5; perhaps TRBD2 as D (6 bases). Trimming shortened V by 1 base and J by 5 bases, and 14 bases separated the two germline ends. The length of the CDR3 is 15 residues. Germline CDR1 reads LNHDA; CDR2 reads SQIVND (reference sequence). The DNA for the CDR3 is TGTGCCAGTAGTATAGTAGCAGGAGGGCGGGAGACCCAGTACTTC. This sequence encodes CASSIVAGGRETQYF.

The rearrangement links TRBV7-9 to TRBJ1-1; tentative D call: TRBD1 (5 bases). Trimming pared 7 bases from V and 4 bases from J, leaving 13 bases between. CDR1 is SEHNR and CDR2 is FQNEAQ in the germline V gene (reference sequence). The CDR3 consists of 13 residues. CDR3 sequence (DNA): TGTGCCAGCACCCATCGGGGGGGCACTGAAGCTTTCTTT. Residues: CASTHRGGTEAFF. Based on the CDR3 plus reference TRBV7-9 and TRBJ1-1, the full variable domain is DTGVSQNPRHKITKRGQNVTFRCDPISEHNRLYWYRQTLGQGPEFLTYFQNEAQLEKSRLLSDRFSAERPKGSFSTLEIQRTEQGDSAMYLCASTHRGGTEAFFGQGTRLTVV.

This sequence joins TRBV2 and TRBJ2-7; 7 positions match TRBD1. The V gene end was trimmed by 5 bases and the J gene end by 2 bases; junction bases not matched to a gene: 6. This CDR3 spans 14 amino acids. Germline V CDR1 and CDR2: SNHLY, FYNNEI. This CDR3 reads CASSPGQNTYEQYF. The CDR3 DNA is TGTGCCAGCAGTCCGGGACAGAATACCTACGAGCAGTACTTC.